What follows describes a single T cell receptor (beta chain). The antigen remains unidentified. This sample was taken from a study of cytomegalovirus exposure and HLA in healthy donors. As for the study in general: When 398 donors were genotyped, roughly 82% of them were found to fall in the Caucasian-associated ancestry cluster. Study-level points and caveats: Reportedly, diagnosis of cytomegalovirus status by the classifier showed high specificity and sensitivity. Sequence variants that were highly shared formed a cluster that was likely a sequencing artifact.

Primers: 60 Vbeta forward and 13 Jbeta reverse. Sequencing was performed with immunoSEQ multiplex PCR; in TCRdb, only in-frame clones are kept and a portion is missing. The table includes around 120,000 clones, roughly 70% detected once. CDR3 size: 12 residues. Germline loops: CDR1 GTSNPN, CDR2 SVGIG (reference sequence). V shed 0 bases and J shed 6 bases, with 7 bases lying between them. The sequence derives from a man aged 40-50 years in good health and CMV-seropositive. The V and J genes are TRBV30 and TRBJ2-3, with D possibly TRBD2 on 5 matching bases. The specimen sequenced was PBMCs. This CDR3 reads CAWSVLGDTQYF. CDR3 coding DNA: TGTGCCTGGAGTGTACTAGGCGATACGCAGTATTTT.